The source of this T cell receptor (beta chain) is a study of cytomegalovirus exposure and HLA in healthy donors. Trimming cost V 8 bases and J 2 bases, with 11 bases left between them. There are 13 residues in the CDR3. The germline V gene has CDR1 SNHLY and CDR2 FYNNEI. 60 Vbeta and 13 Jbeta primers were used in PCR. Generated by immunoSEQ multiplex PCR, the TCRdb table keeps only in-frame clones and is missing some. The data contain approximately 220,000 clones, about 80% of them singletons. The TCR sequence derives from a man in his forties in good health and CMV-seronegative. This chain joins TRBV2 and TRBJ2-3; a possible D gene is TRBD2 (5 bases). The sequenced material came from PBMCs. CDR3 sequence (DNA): TGTGCCAGCTCCCGGGGAAACACAGATACGCAGTATTTT. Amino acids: CASSRGNTDTQYF.